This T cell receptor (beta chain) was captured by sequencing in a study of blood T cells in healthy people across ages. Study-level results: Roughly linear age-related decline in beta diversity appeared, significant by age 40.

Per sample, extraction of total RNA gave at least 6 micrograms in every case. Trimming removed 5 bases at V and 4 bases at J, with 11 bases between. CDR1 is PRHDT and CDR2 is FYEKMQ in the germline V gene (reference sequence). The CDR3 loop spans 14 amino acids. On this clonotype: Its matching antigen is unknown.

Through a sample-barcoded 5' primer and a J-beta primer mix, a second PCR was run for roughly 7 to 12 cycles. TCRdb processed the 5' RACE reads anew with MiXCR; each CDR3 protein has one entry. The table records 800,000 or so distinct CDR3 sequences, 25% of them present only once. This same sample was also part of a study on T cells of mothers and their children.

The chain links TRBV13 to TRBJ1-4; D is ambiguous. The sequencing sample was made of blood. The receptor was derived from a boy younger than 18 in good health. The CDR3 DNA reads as TGTGCCAGCAGCCCTTCGTGGGGTAATGAAAAACTGTTTTTT. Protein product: CASSPSWGNEKLFF.